This passage covers 25 T cell receptor beta chains from one sample sequenced in a study of cytotoxic CD8 clonotypes in ibrutinib-treated CLL. The data were produced by immunoSEQ multiplex PCR, yet TCRdb's version contains in-frame clones alone and is incomplete. Of some 29,000 clones listed, almost 70% were seen once; the top ten hold around 55%. The sample here was PBMCs, taken after 24 months of ibrutinib treatment. The source of these receptors is a human donor with chronic lymphocytic leukemia.

There are a few counts of this clone. V is TRBV19 and J is TRBJ2-3; 11 nucleotides line up with TRBD2. J was trimmed by 0 bases and V by 5 bases; bases with no gene match: 7. The CDR3 contains 17 residues. Germline assignment: CDR1 LNHDA and CDR2 SQIVND (reference sequence). This chain's CDR3 is CASSRGSSGGSTDTQYF. The DNA for the CDR3 is TGTGCCAGTAGTCGGGGCTCTAGCGGGGGGAGCACAGATACGCAGTATTTT.

The J gene is TRBJ1-2, the V gene TRBV7-2, with 12 nucleotides matching TRBD1. Trimming at V came to 7 bases and at J to 8 bases, leaving 11 bases not matched to a gene. The germline CDR1 and CDR2 sequences are SGHTA and FQGNSA. The CDR3 is 15 residues long. The CDR3 nucleotides are TGTGCCAGCACCCTCCGGCGGGACAGGGGGCTAGGCTACACCTTC. This translates into CASTLRRDRGLGYTF.

The chain has TRBV7-9 and TRBJ2-7, with D possibly matching TRBD1 (6 bases). The CDR3 covers 16 residues. The germline gives CDR1 SEHNR, CDR2 FQNEAQ (reference sequence). Trimming shortened V by 5 bases and J by 2 bases, and 19 bases separated the two germline ends. This CDR3 is CASSPRGTGTTYEQYF. The CDR3 DNA reads TGTGCCAGCAGCCCCAGGGGAACAGGGACCACCTACGAGCAGTACTTC.

This clone has more than one count but fewer than ten. The CDR3 protein is CASGQRNQPQHF. The CDR3 bases are TGTGCCAGCGGACAGCGTAATCAGCCCCAGCATTTT. The gene calls are TRBV6-1 and TRBJ1-5, with D maybe TRBD1 (6 bases). The CDR3 extends over 12 amino acids. CDR1 and CDR2 (germline): MNHNS, SASEGT. V lost 8 bases and J lost 4, with 9 bases in between.

This clone was picked up a small number of times. The rearrangement links TRBV13 to TRBJ1-1, with D uncertain. Trimming took 6 bases from V and 7 from J, leaving 9 bases between them. The germline V gene encodes CDR1 PRHDT and CDR2 FYEKMQ (reference sequence). The CDR3 has 11 amino acids. DNA of the CDR3: TGTGCCAGCAGTGAAGCCGATGAAGCTTTCTTT. Translation gives CASSEADEAFF.

This clone was detected only a few times. The gene calls are TRBV4-1 and TRBJ2-2, with D hard to call. The CDR3 is 15 residues long. CDR1 MGHRA and CDR2 YSYEKL come from the germline V gene. Deletions cut 2 bases from V and 1 base from J, with 8 bases between. The CDR3 spells CASSQPWENTGELFF. CDR3 nucleotides: TGCGCCAGCAGCCAACCGTGGGAGAACACCGGGGAGCTGTTTTTT.

The chain couples TRBV4-3 to TRBJ2-7; 8 nucleotides agree with TRBD1. CDR1 is LGHNA and CDR2 is YSLEER in the germline V gene. V was pared by 0 bases and J by 0 bases, with 13 bases of the junction left unmatched. The CDR3 is made up of 19 amino acids. DNA of the CDR3: TGCGCCAGCAGCCAAGAGAGGTCGGTAACAGGGGGATTCTCCTACGAGCAGTACTTC. Its protein product is CASSQERSVTGGFSYEQYF.

In regard to this clone: Sequence at one end of the junction differs from germline and may be a read error. The V and J genes are TRBV7-7 and TRBJ2-1; D uncertain. The CDR3 totals 13 residues. Looked up from germline, CDR1 is SSHAT and CDR2 is FNYEAQ (reference sequence). CDR3 residues: CASSLSSYNEQFF. As DNA, the CDR3 is TGTGCTAGCAGCTTATCTTCCTACAATGAGCAGTTCTTC.

The J gene is TRBJ1-6, the V gene TRBV2; D possibly corresponds to TRBD1 (5 bases). Trimming shortened V by 7 bases and J by 0 bases, and 13 bases separated the two germline ends. Germline-derived CDR1 and CDR2 are SNHLY and FYNNEI. This CDR3 spans 16 amino acids. In DNA form, the CDR3 reads TGTGCCAGCAATTTCCCCGGGGCCTCCTATAATTCACCCCTCCACTTT. This codes for CASNFPGASYNSPLHF.

CDR3: CASIDRVAGELFF. The CDR3 DNA follows: TGTGCCAGTATCGACAGGGTTGCCGGGGAGCTGTTTTTT. The chain joins TRBV19 to TRBJ2-2; TRBD1 matches at 7 bases. The CDR3 extends over 13 amino acids. Trimming took 7 bases from V and 6 from J; bases not matched to a gene: 5. The germline V gene encodes CDR1 LNHDA and CDR2 SQIVND (reference sequence).

J is TRBJ2-5 and V is TRBV5-1; perhaps TRBD2 as D (6 bases). Germline V gene data show CDR1 as SGHRS and CDR2 as YFSETQ. CDR3 length: 14 amino acids. Trimming took off 6 bases at V and 4 bases at J, with 16 bases between the two ends. For the CDR3, the DNA is TGCGCCAGCACACCCGCAGGAGGGAGAGAGACCCAGTACTTC. Protein: CASTPAGGRETQYF. Supplemented by reference TRBV5-1 and TRBJ2-5, the full variable domain reads KAGVTQTPRYLIKTRGQQVTLSCSPISGHRSVSWYQQTPGQGLQFLFEYFSETQRNKGNFPGRFSGRQFSNSRSEMNVSTLELGDSALYLCASTPAGGRETQYFGPGTRLLVL.

The V call is TRBV10-3, the J call TRBJ2-7; 10 bases match TRBD1. The CDR3 covers 14 residues. Germline lookup yields CDR1 ENHRY and CDR2 SYGVKD. Trimming at V came to 10 bases and at J to 6 bases, leaving 12 bases not matched to a gene. DNA for the CDR3: TGTGCCAGCTCCACCCGGGACAGGGGATCCGAGCAGTACTTC. It translates to CASSTRDRGSEQYF.

CDR3 bases: TGTGCCAGTACCTCCCCCGGACGCCACTCTGGAAACACCATATATTTT. This gives the protein CASTSPGRHSGNTIYF. V usage is TRBV19 and J usage is TRBJ1-3; D not certain. In germline, CDR1 is LNHDA, CDR2 SQIVND (reference sequence). The ends were cut back, 7 bases at V and 0 bases at J, with 16 bases in the middle. The length of the CDR3 is 16 residues.

This clone showed up just a few times. The V and J genes are TRBV23-1 and TRBJ2-7; 8 nucleotides agree with TRBD1. TRBV23-1 is annotated as an ORF whose role is uncertain. CDR3 length: 11 amino acids. The CDR3: CGRQGTYEQYF. The CDR3 nucleotides read TGCGGACGACAGGGGACCTACGAGCAGTACTTC.

Regarding this clone: Its ends do not fully match the called genes, so a read error is possible. The chain couples TRBV28 to TRBJ1-1; unclear D gene. The CDR3 totals 13 residues. The germline V gene has CDR1 MDHEN and CDR2 SYDVKM. CDR3 sequence (DNA): TGTGCCAGCAGCCCAAATCTTCGAACTGATACTCCATTT. This gives the protein CASSPNLRTDTPF. Filled out from reference TRBV28 and TRBJ1-1, the complete variable domain reads DVKVTQSSRYLVKRTGEKVFLECVQDMDHENMFWYRQDPGLGLRLIYFSYDVKMKEKGDIPEGYSVSREKKERFSLILESASTNQTSMYLCASSPNLRTDTPFGQGTRLTVV.

This clone appeared a few times. This chain links TRBV30 with TRBJ1-2; D remains unclear. The germline V gene encodes CDR1 GTSNPN and CDR2 SVGIG (reference sequence). The CDR3 has 14 amino acids. The V end lost 0 bases, the J end lost 3 bases, and 11 bases lay between the germline ends. DNA for the CDR3: TGTGCCTGGAGTGTGTGGAGGGTCGACTATGGCTACACCTTC. The encoded protein is CAWSVWRVDYGYTF.

The chain couples TRBV6-5 to TRBJ1-5, with TRBD1 matching over 7 bases. The CDR3 is 15 amino acids. J lost 2 bases, V lost 0 bases, and 1 base had no gene match. Per the germline V gene, CDR1 is MNHEY and CDR2 is SVGAGI. The CDR3, as DNA: TGTGCCAGCAGTTACTCGGGGACAGGCAATCAGCCCCAGCATTTT. Protein sequence: CASSYSGTGNQPQHF.

This clone was observed a handful of times. The rearrangement links TRBV30 to TRBJ2-7, with D perhaps matching TRBD2 (6 bases). The CDR3 covers 16 residues. Germline CDR1 and CDR2: GTSNPN and SVGIG (reference sequence). V lost 2 bases and J lost 1, with 18 bases in between. CDR3 DNA: TGTGCCTGGAGTCATCAAACGGGACTCTTATCCTACGAGCAGTACTTC. This encodes CAWSHQTGLLSYEQYF.

This chain's CDR3 is CASGSQGNGELFF. CDR3 in DNA: TGTGCCAGCGGATCACAGGGGAACGGGGAGCTGTTTTTT. V usage is TRBV11-3 and J usage is TRBJ2-2; 7 nucleotides agree with TRBD1. The germline V gene encodes CDR1 SGHNT and CDR2 YENEEA. This CDR3 region has 13 residues. Trimming removed 8 bases from V and 7 bases from J; junction bases left unmatched: 7.

The chain carries TRBV19 and TRBJ2-7, with D unresolved. The CDR3 is made up of 15 amino acids. Between the trimmed V and J ends, which lost 0 bases and 6 bases, there was a span of 15 bases. Germline V gene sequence: CDR1 LNHDA, CDR2 SQIVND (reference sequence). CDR3 nucleotide sequence: TGTGCCAGTAGTATAGATCTCTGGGGTAGAGGCGAGCAGTACTTC. The encoded protein is CASSIDLWGRGEQYF.

In the case of this clone: Given a far larger clone just one base away, this is likely a sequencing read error. The rearrangement links TRBV9 to TRBJ2-3, with 10 bases lining up with TRBD2. Germline CDR1 reads SGDLS; CDR2 reads YYNGEE. The CDR3 length is 16 residues. The DNA for the CDR3 is TGTGCCCGCAGCGGGGAAGCGGGGGGGGCCCCAGATACGCAGTATTTT. Protein sequence: CARSGEAGGAPDTQYF. Drawing the rest from reference TRBV9 and TRBJ2-3, the complete variable domain is DSGVTQTPKHLITATGQRVTLRCSPRSGDLSVYWYQQSLDQGLQFLIQYYNGEERAKGNILERFSAQQFPDLHSELNLSSLELGDSALYFCARSGEAGGAPDTQYFGPGTRLTVL.

The V and J genes are TRBV5-1 and TRBJ2-3; 7 bases are a match to TRBD1. This CDR3 has 17 residues. Germline V CDR1 and CDR2: SGHRS, YFSETQ. Trimming took 0 bases from V and 3 from J; bases not matched to a gene: 10. CDR3 sequence: CASSLGQGPGGTDTQYF. The CDR3 coding sequence is TGCGCCAGCAGCTTGGGACAGGGCCCAGGTGGGACAGATACGCAGTATTTT.

The V gene is TRBV28, the J gene TRBJ1-5; a weak D match, TRBD1 (5 bases). Germline V gene lookup returns CDR1 MDHEN and CDR2 SYDVKM. There are 14 residues in the CDR3. With 6 bases removed from V and 2 bases from J, the gap between germline ends came to 11 bases. Here the CDR3 reads CASSLIRGNQPQHF. The CDR3 DNA is TGTGCCAGCAGCCTAATCAGGGGCAATCAGCCCCAGCATTTT. Full variable domain (outside the CDR3, taken from reference TRBV28 and TRBJ1-5): DVKVTQSSRYLVKRTGEKVFLECVQDMDHENMFWYRQDPGLGLRLIYFSYDVKMKEKGDIPEGYSVSREKKERFSLILESASTNQTSMYLCASSLIRGNQPQHFGDGTRLSIL.

The CDR3, as DNA: TGTGCCAGCAGTTTATGGACAGGGAGCTCCTACGAGCAGTACTTC. Protein: CASSLWTGSSYEQYF. V is TRBV27 and J is TRBJ2-7, with 8 bases matching TRBD1. Losses at the gene ends were 1 base for V and 0 bases for J; bases not matched to a gene: 2. CDR3 length equals 15 residues. The germline V gene has CDR1 MNHEY and CDR2 SMNVEV (reference sequence).

This chain links TRBV15 with TRBJ1-2; D is unclear. CDR1 and CDR2 (germline): LNHNV, YYDKDF (reference sequence). The CDR3 runs to 13 residues. V was clipped by 3 bases and J by 0 bases, with 5 bases between them. The CDR3 loop is CATSRGANYGYTF. The DNA for the CDR3 is TGTGCCACCAGCAGGGGAGCTAACTATGGCTACACCTTC.